This is a list of T cell receptor beta chains from one sample in a study of OX40 agonist ivuxolimab in advanced cancers. Profiled with immunoSEQ multiplex PCR; TCRdb holds only in-frame clones, not every one. The sample shows fewer than 100,000 clones, roughly 85% of them seen only once. The sequenced sample was CD4+ or CD8+ T cells sorted from blood, obtained in a trial of the OX40 agonist ivuxolimab. These receptors all stem from an adult with an advanced solid tumor such as melanoma, head and neck, liver or kidney cancer. Each CDR3 is given with its conserved first and last residue. The D gene is left open where the match is weak. The size of a clone is reported for some rows only, either as once, few or many, or as a class for expanded clones.

D gene: TRBD1
V gene: TRBV29-1
clone size: -
J gene: TRBJ2-1
CDR3 protein: CAGVGTGYNEQFF
CDR3 DNA: TGCGCAGGCGTCGGGACAGGTTACAATGAGCAGTTCTTC

D gene: -
V gene: TRBV7-2
clone size: once
J gene: TRBJ1-6
CDR3 protein: CASSLEQGNSPLHF
CDR3 DNA: TGTGCCAGCAGCTTAGAACAGGGCAATTCACCCCTCCACTTT

D gene: -
V gene: TRBV12-5
clone size: -
J gene: TRBJ2-5
CDR3 protein: CASGGGTQYF
CDR3 DNA: TGTGCTAGTGGGGGCGGGACCCAGTACTTC

D gene: -
V gene: TRBV9
clone size: -
J gene: TRBJ1-6
CDR3 protein: CASSVESNSPLHF
CDR3 DNA: TGTGCCAGCAGCGTTGAATCTAATTCACCCCTCCACTTT

D gene: -
V gene: TRBV2
clone size: -
J gene: TRBJ2-7
CDR3 protein: CASSEREQGNEQYF
CDR3 DNA: TGTGCCAGCAGTGAAAGGGAACAGGGAAACGAGCAGTACTTC

D gene: -
V gene: TRBV28
clone size: -
J gene: TRBJ1-1
CDR3 protein: CASSFLEGAFF
CDR3 DNA: TGTGCCAGCAGTTTTTTGGAAGGAGCTTTCTTT

D gene: TRBD1
V gene: TRBV18
clone size: -
J gene: TRBJ2-1
CDR3 protein: CASSPPVGQGALYNEQFF
CDR3 DNA: TGTGCCAGCTCACCACCGGTTGGACAGGGGGCCCTCTACAATGAGCAGTTCTTC

D gene: -
V gene: TRBV27
clone size: -
J gene: TRBJ1-6
CDR3 protein: CASRDLMSPLHF
CDR3 DNA: TGTGCCAGCCGGGATTTGATGTCACCCCTCCACTTT

D gene: TRBD1
V gene: TRBV28
clone size: few
J gene: TRBJ1-4
CDR3 protein: CASSIQGQGLTNEKLFF
CDR3 DNA: TGTGCCAGCAGCATACAAGGACAGGGATTAACTAATGAAAAACTGTTTTTT

D gene: -
V gene: TRBV30
clone size: -
J gene: TRBJ1-3
CDR3 protein: CAWLRGRSGNTIYF
CDR3 DNA: TGTGCCTGGTTGCGCGGGCGCTCTGGAAACACCATATATTTT

D gene: TRBD1
V gene: TRBV2
clone size: -
J gene: TRBJ2-7
CDR3 protein: CASSAGQGGEQYF
CDR3 DNA: TGTGCCAGCAGCGCGGGACAGGGAGGCGAGCAGTACTTC

D gene: -
V gene: TRBV13
clone size: once
J gene: TRBJ1-3
CDR3 protein: CASSLVGQNAGNTIYF
CDR3 DNA: TGTGCCAGCAGCTTAGTGGGGCAGAACGCTGGAAACACCATATATTTT

D gene: -
V gene: TRBV6-1
clone size: -
J gene: TRBJ2-6
CDR3 protein: CASSESDPGGANVLTF
CDR3 DNA: TGTGCCAGCAGTGAATCGGACCCGGGGGGGGCCAACGTCCTGACTTTC

D gene: -
V gene: TRBV6-5
clone size: -
J gene: TRBJ1-4
CDR3 protein: CASSYLPGANEKLFF
CDR3 DNA: TGTGCCAGCAGTTACTTGCCGGGAGCGAATGAAAAACTGTTTTTT

D gene: TRBD2
V gene: TRBV30
clone size: once
J gene: TRBJ2-1
CDR3 protein: CAWSPGLAGERQFF
CDR3 DNA: TGTGCCTGGAGCCCGGGACTAGCGGGGGAGCGGCAGTTCTTC

D gene: -
V gene: TRBV6-1
clone size: -
J gene: TRBJ2-1
CDR3 protein: CASSASPGVGVYNEQFF
CDR3 DNA: TGTGCCAGCAGTGCATCCCCGGGGGTAGGGGTATACAATGAGCAGTTCTTC

D gene: -
V gene: TRBV28
clone size: -
J gene: TRBJ2-5
CDR3 protein: CASSQARTQYF
CDR3 DNA: TGTGCCAGCAGTCAGGCTCGGACCCAGTACTTC

D gene: -
V gene: TRBV28
clone size: -
J gene: TRBJ1-5
CDR3 protein: CASSSQGLFNQPQHF
CDR3 DNA: TGTGCCAGCAGTAGCCAGGGTCTTTTCAATCAGCCCCAGCATTTT

D gene: -
V gene: TRBV5-1
clone size: -
J gene: TRBJ2-5
CDR3 protein: CASSYQGGGNSKRETQYF
CDR3 DNA: TGCGCCAGCAGCTATCAGGGAGGGGGAAATTCGAAACGAGAGACCCAGTACTTC

D gene: TRBD2
V gene: TRBV4-1
clone size: -
J gene: TRBJ2-1
CDR3 protein: CASSQDLTSGVSYNEQFF
CDR3 DNA: TGCGCCAGCAGCCAAGATTTGACTAGCGGGGTCTCCTACAATGAGCAGTTCTTC

D gene: -
V gene: TRBV6-5
clone size: -
J gene: TRBJ2-1
CDR3 protein: CASLFSDEQFF
CDR3 DNA: TGTGCCAGTCTGTTCAGTGATGAGCAGTTCTTC

D gene: TRBD2
V gene: TRBV7-9
clone size: -
J gene: TRBJ2-7
CDR3 protein: CASSLRARGDYEQYF
CDR3 DNA: TGTGCCAGCAGCTTACGTGCGCGGGGGGACTACGAGCAGTACTTC